This TCR beta chain was captured in a study of a mutant IDH1 vaccine in newly diagnosed glioma (dated by TCRdb to the early 2020s). Background for the entire study: Patients received eight vaccinations in weeks 1, 3, 5, 7, 11, 15, 19 and 23, corresponding to visits V03 through V10. Before enrollment, patients had received standard therapy of radiotherapy alone, temozolomide alone, or radiochemotherapy with temozolomide; most received the combination. Peripheral blood samples were drawn at six visits, namely V03 (baseline), V05, V07, V10, V12 and V13. Of the roughly 34 treated patients, approximately 62% were male and approximately 40% were female, and the mean age was approximately 41 years. In the chemotherapy-containing groups, vaccination started alongside temozolomide cycles, whereas in patients who had radiotherapy alone it started 4-6 weeks after radiotherapy. For exploratory analyses, about two dozen treated patients had longitudinal TCRB deep sequencing done wherever samples were available.

Library preparation employed the immunoSEQ multiplex PCR assay. Rearranged TCR beta chain sequences were amplified with the hsTCRB Kit following the manufacturer's protocol. TCRB libraries were sequenced on an Illumina MiSeq. The authors' pipeline ran thus. The kit vendor's proprietary platform handled demultiplexing, trimming and gene mapping. Sourced from immuneACCESS, this table was stored by TCRdb with only in-frame sequences that have V and J called. A share of the clones is absent; for the studies checked, an unresolved V gene accounts for under half, and the remainder has no known explanation. For V, J and clone size, that table is used; D and trimming come from the DNA. Within this sample are roughly 60,000 clones, with about 86% of them counted one time only. The ten largest clones represent approximately 7.4% of the sample. Of note for this clone: Its antigen target is currently unknown. One base away there is no much larger clone; base qualities are not given.

The CDR3 covers 15 residues, taking in both the cysteine and the phenylalanine. Only the CDR3 DNA stays, 45 bases, in frame from base 1. V ends up 4 bases short and J 4 bases short, with an unmatched junction base count of 9. The germline V gene provides CDR1 SGHDT and CDR2 YYEEEE. What this sample's time point label stands for: week 5, during vaccination. Every vaccine dose consisted of 300 ug of a 20-mer mutant IDH1 peptide in Montanide, administered subcutaneously together with topical imiquimod. Newly diagnosed WHO grade 3 or 4 IDH1-mutant astrocytomas showing loss of nuclear ATRX were present in the donors. The samples were drawn from NOA16, a multicentre, single-arm, open-label phase I trial in Germany that tested a mutant IDH1 peptide vaccine in humans for the first time. The DNeasy Blood and Tissue Kit was used to extract genomic DNA from EDTA blood for TCRB sequencing. Broad study findings and their caveats: Selection of PBMC samples for TCRB deep sequencing was based on availability. According to the authors, sample limitations meant that analyses of patient blood samples could not be reproduced. Immune responses induced by the vaccine were seen in around 93% of patients across multiple MHC alleles. No apparent relationship was observed between pseudoprogression and alterations in the top peripheral T cell clonotypes detected by TCRB sequencing.

The source of this sequence is a woman aged 50 to 60 with glioma. The specimen was PBMCs, collected from a glioma patient whose treatment included an IDH1 peptide vaccine. Recombination linked TRBV5-6 to TRBJ1-1; TRBD1 agrees with 8 junctional bases. The sequenced DNA: TGTGCCAGCAGCAAACGACAGGGGCGGGTCACTGAAGCTTTCTTT. Protein translation: CASSKRQGRVTEAFF.